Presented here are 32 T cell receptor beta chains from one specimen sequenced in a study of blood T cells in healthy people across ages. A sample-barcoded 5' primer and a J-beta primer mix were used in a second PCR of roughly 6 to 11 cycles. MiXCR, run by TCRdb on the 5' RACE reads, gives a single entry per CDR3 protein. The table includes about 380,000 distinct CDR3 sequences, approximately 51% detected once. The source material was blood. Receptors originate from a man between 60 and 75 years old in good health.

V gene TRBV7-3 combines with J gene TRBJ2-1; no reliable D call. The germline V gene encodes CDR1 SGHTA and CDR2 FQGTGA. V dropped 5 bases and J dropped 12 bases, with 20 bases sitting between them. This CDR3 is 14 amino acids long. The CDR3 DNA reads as TGTGCCAGCAGCCCCTCGTACGGGCCAAAGGGGCAGTTCTTC. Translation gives CASSPSYGPKGQFF. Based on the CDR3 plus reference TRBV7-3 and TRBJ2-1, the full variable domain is GAGVSQTPSNKVTEKGKYVELRCDPISGHTALYWYRQSLGQGPEFLIYFQGTGAADDSGLPNDRFFAVRPEGSVSTLKIQRTERGDSAVYLCASSPSYGPKGQFFGPGTRLTVL.

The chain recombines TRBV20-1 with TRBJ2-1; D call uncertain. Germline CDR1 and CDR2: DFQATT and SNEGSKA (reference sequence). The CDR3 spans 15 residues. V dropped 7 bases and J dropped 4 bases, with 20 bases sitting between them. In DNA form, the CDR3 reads TGCAGTGGTCCTTTGGCACCCTCCGAATACAATGAGCAGTTCTTC. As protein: CSGPLAPSEYNEQFF.

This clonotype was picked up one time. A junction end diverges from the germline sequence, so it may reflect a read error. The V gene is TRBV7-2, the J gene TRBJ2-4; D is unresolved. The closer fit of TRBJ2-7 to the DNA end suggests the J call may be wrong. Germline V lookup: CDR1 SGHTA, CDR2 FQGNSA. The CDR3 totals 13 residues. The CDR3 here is CASGPPTSCEQYF. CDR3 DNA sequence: TGTGCCAGCGGCCCGCCCACTTCCTGCGAGCAGTACTTC.

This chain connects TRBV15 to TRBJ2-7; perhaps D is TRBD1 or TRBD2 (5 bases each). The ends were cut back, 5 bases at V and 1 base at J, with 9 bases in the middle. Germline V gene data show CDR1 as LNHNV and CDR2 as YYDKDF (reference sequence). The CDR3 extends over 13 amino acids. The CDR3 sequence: CATSVGTSYEQYF. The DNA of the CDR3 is TGTGCCACCAGCGTGGGGACGTCCTACGAGCAGTACTTC.

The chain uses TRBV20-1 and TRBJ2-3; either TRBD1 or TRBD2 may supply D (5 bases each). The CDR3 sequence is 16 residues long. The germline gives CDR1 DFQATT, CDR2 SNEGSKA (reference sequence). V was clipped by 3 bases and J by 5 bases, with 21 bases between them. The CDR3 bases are TGCAGTGCTAGCCCTCTACTAGGGACCCCGGGAGATACGCAGTATTTT. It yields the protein CSASPLLGTPGDTQYF.

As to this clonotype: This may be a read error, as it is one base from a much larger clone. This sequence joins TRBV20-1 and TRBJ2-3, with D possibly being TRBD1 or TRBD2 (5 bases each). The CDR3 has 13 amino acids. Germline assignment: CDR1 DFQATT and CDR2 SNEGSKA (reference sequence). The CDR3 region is CGATRDGTDTQYF. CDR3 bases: TGCGGTGCTACCCGGGACGGCACAGATACGCAGTATTTT.

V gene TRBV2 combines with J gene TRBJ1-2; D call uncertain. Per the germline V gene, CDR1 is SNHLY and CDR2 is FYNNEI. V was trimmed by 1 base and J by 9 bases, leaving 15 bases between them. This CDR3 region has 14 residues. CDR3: CASSEEGRPLSYTF. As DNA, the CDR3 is TGTGCCAGCAGTGAAGAGGGTCGGCCTTTGAGCTACACCTTC.

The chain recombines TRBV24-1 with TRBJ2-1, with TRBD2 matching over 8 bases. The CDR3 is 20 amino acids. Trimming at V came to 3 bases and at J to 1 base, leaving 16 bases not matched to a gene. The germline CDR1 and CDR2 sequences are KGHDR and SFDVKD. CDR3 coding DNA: TGTGCCACCAGTGATGCCGGGACTTCTATACCGGGGGGGTCCTACAATGAGCAGTTCTTC. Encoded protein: CATSDAGTSIPGGSYNEQFF.

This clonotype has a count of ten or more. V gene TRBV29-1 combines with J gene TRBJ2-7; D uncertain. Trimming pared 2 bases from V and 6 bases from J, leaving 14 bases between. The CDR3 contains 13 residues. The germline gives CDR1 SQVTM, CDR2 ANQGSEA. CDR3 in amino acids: CSVERASTPEQYF. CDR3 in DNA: TGCAGCGTTGAAAGGGCTTCGACGCCCGAGCAGTACTTC.

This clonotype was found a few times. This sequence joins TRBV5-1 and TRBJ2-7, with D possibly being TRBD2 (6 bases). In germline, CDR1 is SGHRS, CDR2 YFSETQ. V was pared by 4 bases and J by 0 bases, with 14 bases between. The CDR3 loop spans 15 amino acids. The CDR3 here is CASSPPAGTSYEQYF. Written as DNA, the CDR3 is TGCGCCAGCAGCCCACCGGCGGGGACCTCCTACGAGCAGTACTTC.

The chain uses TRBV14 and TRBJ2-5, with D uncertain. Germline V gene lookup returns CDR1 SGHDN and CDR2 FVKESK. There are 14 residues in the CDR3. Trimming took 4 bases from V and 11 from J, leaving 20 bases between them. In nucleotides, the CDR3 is TGTGCCAGCAGCCGGGATTGGACGTACAATGAGCAGTACTTC. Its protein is CASSRDWTYNEQYF.

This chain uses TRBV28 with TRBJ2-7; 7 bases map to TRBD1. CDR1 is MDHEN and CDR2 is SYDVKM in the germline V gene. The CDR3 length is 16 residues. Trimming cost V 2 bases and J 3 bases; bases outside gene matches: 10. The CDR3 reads CASSLVSTGTFYEQYF. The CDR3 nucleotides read TGTGCCAGCAGTTTAGTTTCGACAGGGACCTTCTACGAGCAGTACTTC.

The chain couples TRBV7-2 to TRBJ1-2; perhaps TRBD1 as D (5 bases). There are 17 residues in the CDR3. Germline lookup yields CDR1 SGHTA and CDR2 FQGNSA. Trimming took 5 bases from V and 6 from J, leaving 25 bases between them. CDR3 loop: CASSGTHSGRRENGYTF. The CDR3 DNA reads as TGTGCCAGCAGCGGGACTCATAGCGGGAGGCGGGAAAATGGCTACACCTTC.

This chain's CDR3 is CSAREGQGLWEQYF. In DNA form, the CDR3 reads TGCAGTGCTAGAGAAGGACAGGGGTTGTGGGAGCAGTACTTC. The chain couples TRBV20-1 to TRBJ2-7; 9 bases fit TRBD1. This CDR3 has 14 residues. The J segment lost 7 bases and the V segment lost 0 bases, leaving 7 bases of the junction unmatched. Germline CDR1 is DFQATT and CDR2 is SNEGSKA (reference sequence).

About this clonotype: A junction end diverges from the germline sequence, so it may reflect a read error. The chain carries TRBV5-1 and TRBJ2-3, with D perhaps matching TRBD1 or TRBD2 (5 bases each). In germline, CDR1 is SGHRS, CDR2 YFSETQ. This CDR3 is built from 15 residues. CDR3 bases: TGTGCCAGCAGTTTAAGGGGAGTCAGGACAGATACGCAGTATTTT. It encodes CASSLRGVRTDTQYF. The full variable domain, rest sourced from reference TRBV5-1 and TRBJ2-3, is KAGVTQTPRYLIKTRGQQVTLSCSPISGHRSVSWYQQTPGQGLQFLFEYFSETQRNKGNFPGRFSGRQFSNSRSEMNVSTLELGDSALYLCASSLRGVRTDTQYFGPGTRLTVL.

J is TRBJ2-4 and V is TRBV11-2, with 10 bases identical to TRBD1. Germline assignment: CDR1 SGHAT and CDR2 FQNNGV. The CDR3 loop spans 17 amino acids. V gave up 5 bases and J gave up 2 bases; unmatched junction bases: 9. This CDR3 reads CASSQIDRGLSKNIQYF. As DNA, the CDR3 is TGTGCCAGCAGCCAGATTGACAGGGGGCTATCCAAAAACATTCAGTACTTC.

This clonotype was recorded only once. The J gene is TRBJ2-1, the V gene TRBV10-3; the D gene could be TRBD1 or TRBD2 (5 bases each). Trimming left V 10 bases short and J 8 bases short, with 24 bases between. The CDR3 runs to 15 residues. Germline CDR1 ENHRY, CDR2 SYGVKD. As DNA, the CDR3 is TGTGCCACTGGGACCCTAACGCGTTGGGCCCATGAGCAGTTCTTC. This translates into CATGTLTRWAHEQFF.

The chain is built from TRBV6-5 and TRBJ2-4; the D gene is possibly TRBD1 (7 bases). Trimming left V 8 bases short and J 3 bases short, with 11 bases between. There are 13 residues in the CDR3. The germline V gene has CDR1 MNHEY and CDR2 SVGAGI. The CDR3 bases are TGTGCCAGCCAGGGGGGCTACAAAAACATTCAGTACTTC. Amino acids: CASQGGYKNIQYF.

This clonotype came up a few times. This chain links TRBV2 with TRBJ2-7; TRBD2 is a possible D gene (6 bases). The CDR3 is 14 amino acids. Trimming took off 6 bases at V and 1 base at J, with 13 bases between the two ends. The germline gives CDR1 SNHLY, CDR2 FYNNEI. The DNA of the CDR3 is TGTGCCAGCAGGCGGGACCCCGGGTCCTACGAGCAGTACTTC. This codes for CASRRDPGSYEQYF.

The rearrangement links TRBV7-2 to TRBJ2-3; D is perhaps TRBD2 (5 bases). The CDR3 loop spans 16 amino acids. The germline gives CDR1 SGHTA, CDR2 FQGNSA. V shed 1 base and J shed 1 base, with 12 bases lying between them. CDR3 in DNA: TGTGCCAGCAGCTTAGGGGCTAGCAAGGGCACAGATACGCAGTATTTT. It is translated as CASSLGASKGTDTQYF.

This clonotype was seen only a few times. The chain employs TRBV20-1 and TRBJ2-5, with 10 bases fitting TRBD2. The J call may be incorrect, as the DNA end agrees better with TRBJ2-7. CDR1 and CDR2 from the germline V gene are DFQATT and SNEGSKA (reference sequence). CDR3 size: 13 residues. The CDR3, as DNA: TGCAGTGCCCGGACTAGCGGACCATACGAGCAGTACTTC. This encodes CSARTSGPYEQYF.

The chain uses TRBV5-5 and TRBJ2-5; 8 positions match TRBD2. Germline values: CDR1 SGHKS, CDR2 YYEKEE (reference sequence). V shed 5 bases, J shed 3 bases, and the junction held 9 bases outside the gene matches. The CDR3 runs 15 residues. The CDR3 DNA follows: TGTGCCAGCAGGGGACTAGGACGGGCAGAAGAGACCCAGTACTTC. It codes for CASRGLGRAEETQYF.

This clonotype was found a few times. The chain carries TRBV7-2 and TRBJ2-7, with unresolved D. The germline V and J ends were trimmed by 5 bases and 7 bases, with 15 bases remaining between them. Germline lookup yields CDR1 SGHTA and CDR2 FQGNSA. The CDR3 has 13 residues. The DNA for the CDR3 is TGTGCCAGCAGCCCCTCAAGATCCCCTGAGCAGTACTTC. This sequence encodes CASSPSRSPEQYF.

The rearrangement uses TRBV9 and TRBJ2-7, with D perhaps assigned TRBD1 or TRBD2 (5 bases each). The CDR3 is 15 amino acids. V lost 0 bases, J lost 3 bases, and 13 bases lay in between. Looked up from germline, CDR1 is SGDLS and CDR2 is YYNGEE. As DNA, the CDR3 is TGTGCCAGCAGCGTAGGGGAGACAGTTGTCTACGAGCAGTACTTC. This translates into CASSVGETVVYEQYF.

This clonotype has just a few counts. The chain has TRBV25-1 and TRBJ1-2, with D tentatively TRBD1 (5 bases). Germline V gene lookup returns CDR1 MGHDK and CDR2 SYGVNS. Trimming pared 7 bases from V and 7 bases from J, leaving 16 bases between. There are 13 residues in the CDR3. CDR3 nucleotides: TGTGCCAGCACCCATGGGACCATGGGTGGCTACACCTTC. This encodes CASTHGTMGGYTF.

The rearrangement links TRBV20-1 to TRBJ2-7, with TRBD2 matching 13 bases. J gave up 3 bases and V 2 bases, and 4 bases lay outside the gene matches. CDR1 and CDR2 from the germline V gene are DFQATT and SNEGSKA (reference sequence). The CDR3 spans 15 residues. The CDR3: CSARRTSGRIYEQYF. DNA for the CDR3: TGCAGTGCTAGACGGACTAGCGGGAGAATCTACGAGCAGTACTTC.

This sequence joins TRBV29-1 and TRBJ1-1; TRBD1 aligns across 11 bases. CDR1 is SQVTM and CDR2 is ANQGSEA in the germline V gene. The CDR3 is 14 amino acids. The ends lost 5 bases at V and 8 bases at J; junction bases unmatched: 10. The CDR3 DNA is TGCAGCGTTAGATTCGGGACAGGGGGTTCGGAAGCTTTCTTT. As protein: CSVRFGTGGSEAFF.

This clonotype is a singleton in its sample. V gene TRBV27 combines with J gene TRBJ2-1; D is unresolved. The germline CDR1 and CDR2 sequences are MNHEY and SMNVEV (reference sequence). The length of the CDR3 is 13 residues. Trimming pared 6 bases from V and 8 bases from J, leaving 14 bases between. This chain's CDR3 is CASSLGLHDEQFF. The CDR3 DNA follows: TGTGCCAGCAGCTTAGGTCTTCATGATGAGCAGTTCTTC.

Here the CDR3 DNA reads TGCAGTGCCCCAACCGGGACAGGGGTAAATCAGCCCCAGCATTTT. Protein: CSAPTGTGVNQPQHF. The chain couples TRBV20-1 to TRBJ1-5; TRBD1 agrees at 10 bases. V gave up 6 bases and J gave up 4 bases; unmatched junction bases: 9. CDR3 length: 15 amino acids. Germline lookup yields CDR1 DFQATT and CDR2 SNEGSKA (reference sequence).

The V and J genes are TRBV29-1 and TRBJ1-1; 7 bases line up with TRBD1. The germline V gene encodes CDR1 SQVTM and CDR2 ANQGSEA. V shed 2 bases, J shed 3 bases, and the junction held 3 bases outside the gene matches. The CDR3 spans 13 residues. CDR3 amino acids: CSVEPQGDTEAFF. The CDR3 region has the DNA TGCAGCGTTGAACCCCAGGGGGACACTGAAGCTTTCTTT.

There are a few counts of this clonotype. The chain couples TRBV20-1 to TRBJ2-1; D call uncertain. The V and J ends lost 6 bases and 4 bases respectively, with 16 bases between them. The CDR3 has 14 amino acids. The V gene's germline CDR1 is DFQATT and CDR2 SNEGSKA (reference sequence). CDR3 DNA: TGCAGTGCCCGAGGCCCGCCTACTTACAATGAGCAGTTCTTC. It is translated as CSARGPPTYNEQFF.

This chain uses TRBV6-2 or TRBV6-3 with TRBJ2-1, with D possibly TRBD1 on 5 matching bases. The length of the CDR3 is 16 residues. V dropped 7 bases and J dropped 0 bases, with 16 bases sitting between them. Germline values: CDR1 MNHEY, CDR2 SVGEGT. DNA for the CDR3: TGTGCCAGCACCGACCCCGGGCAGGGCTCCTACAATGAGCAGTTCTTC. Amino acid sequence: CASTDPGQGSYNEQFF.